The source of this T cell receptor beta chain is a study of T cell repertoires in aging, cancer and after chemotherapy. Peripheral blood genomic DNA, not sorted cells or RNA, was the template. The study's findings and limits: Loss of evenness, beyond lost richness, contributed to age-related TCR diversity decline in cancer patients. In each cancer cohort, median generation probability increased across chemotherapy, suggesting thymic output rebounded.

Germline V gene data show CDR1 as GTSNPN and CDR2 as SVGIG (reference sequence). Trimming at V came to 0 bases and at J to 4 bases, leaving 6 bases not matched to a gene. CDR3 length: 15 residues. Notes on this clonotype: As yet, its antigen is unknown.

TRB rearrangements spanning V, D and J were amplified using mixed TRB-A/B primers. TCRdb analysed the multiplex PCR reads with MiXCR anew, one entry per CDR3 protein. The sample has roughly 3,400 distinct CDR3 sequences, 25% to 30% seen once; the top ten hold 4% to 4.5%. The receptor's source is a human donor with a solid tumor. V gene TRBV30 combines with J gene TRBJ1-1; 9 positions match TRBD1. Material: blood. CDR3 sequence reads: CAWSVADRGSTEAFF. The CDR3, as DNA: TGTGCCTGGAGTGTAGCGGACAGGGGATCCACTGAAGCTTTCTTT.